This T cell receptor (beta chain) originates from a study of blood T cells in healthy people across ages. Study conclusions and caveats: Among T cells, TCR beta diversity per million cells dropped roughly linearly as age rose.

This clonotype was observed a few times. Its antigen is undetermined. Every sample had a minimum of 6.5 million PBMCs isolated. Trimming removed 2 bases from V and 0 bases from J, with 11 bases in between. This CDR3 spans 16 amino acids. For the second PCR, which ran for about 6 to 12 cycles, a sample-barcoded 5' primer and a J-beta primer mix were used. TCRdb fed the 5' RACE reads into MiXCR, producing one record per CDR3 protein. The data show hundreds of thousands of distinct CDR3 sequences, approximately 30% seen once. The chain carries TRBV12-3 or TRBV12-4 and TRBJ1-3, with a tentative D call TRBD1 (6 bases). This clonotype was sampled from a woman of 80 years or more in good health. The sample was blood. CDR3 region: CASSLRTVISGNTIYF. CDR3 DNA sequence: TGTGCCAGCAGTTTAAGGACAGTAATCTCTGGAAACACCATATATTTT.